This is a list of T cell receptor beta chains from one sample in a study of cytomegalovirus exposure and HLA in healthy donors. The assay was immunoSEQ multiplex PCR, and TCRdb's table has in-frame clones only and misses some. The table shows under 200,000 clones, with around 79% occurring only once. Sequencing used PBMCs. These TCRs come from a man aged 50-60 years in good health and CMV-seropositive. The CDR3 runs from the conserved cysteine through the conserved F or W. D genes are given only for firm matches. Size is stated for part of the rows, as once, few or many counts, or as a class when the clone is expanded.

J	size	D	V	DNA	CDR3
TRBJ2-5	once	TRBD1	TRBV27	TGTGCCAGCAGTCCACCCCCCGGGACAGGGGGCAGAGAGACCCAGTACTTC	CASSPPPGTGGRETQYF
TRBJ1-2	NA	NA	TRBV7-9	TGTGCCAGCAGCTTCGGGGGTAACTATGGCTACACCTTC	CASSFGGNYGYTF
TRBJ2-7	NA	NA	TRBV10-3	TGTGCCATCAGTGATACGGGGGGCAGCACCTACGAGCAGTACTTC	CAISDTGGSTYEQYF
TRBJ1-2	NA	NA	TRBV28	TGTGCCAGCAGCTGGGGAGAGTATGGCTACACCTTC	CASSWGEYGYTF
TRBJ1-2	NA	TRBD1	TRBV5-1	TGCGCCAGCAGCTCGACAGGGGTTGAGGTCTATGGCTACACCTTC	CASSSTGVEVYGYTF
TRBJ2-3	once	NA	TRBV19	TGTGCCAGTAGCCCGACCGGGGTCATACCAGATACGCAGTATTTT	CASSPTGVIPDTQYF
TRBJ2-3	NA	TRBD1	TRBV28	TGTGCCAGCAGCCTAGTGGGGACAGGGGCGATAGATACGCAGTATTTT	CASSLVGTGAIDTQYF
TRBJ2-3	NA	TRBD2	TRBV25-1	TGTGCCAGCAGTGAATATAGCGGGGGGGCCGGCACAGATACGCAGTATTTT	CASSEYSGGAGTDTQYF
TRBJ1-5	NA	NA	TRBV19	TGTGCCAGTAGTATGTTCGGGGGGCGAGTAGCGCCCCAGCATTTT	CASSMFGGRVAPQHF
TRBJ2-5	NA	TRBD1	TRBV2	TGTGCCAGCCGAAGACAGGGGTCGTACCAAGAGACCCAGTACTTC	CASRRQGSYQETQYF
TRBJ1-6	NA	TRBD1	TRBV27	TGTGCCAGCAGAAGGGACAGGGGTTACTATAATTCACCCCTCCACTTT	CASRRDRGYYNSPLHF
TRBJ2-1	NA	NA	TRBV19	TGTGCCAGTAGTCCTGTTGACAATGAGCAGTTCTTC	CASSPVDNEQFF
TRBJ1-2	NA	NA	TRBV7-9	TGTGCCAGCAGCTACGCCGGCGGGGGGGATGGCTACACCTTC	CASSYAGGGDGYTF